This T cell receptor (beta chain) comes out of a study of cytomegalovirus exposure and HLA in healthy donors. Study-level findings and limits: Across all donors, roughly uniform sequencing depth was an assumption of the presence/absence analyses. Cytomegalovirus-associated TCR beta chains were listed, numbering 150 to 200.

A multiplex PCR was run with 60 Vbeta primers and 13 Jbeta primers. How the authors handled the data: It was a later analysis that counted 79 million or so unique TCR beta chains, of which around 11 million were shared. Clones were read by immunoSEQ multiplex PCR, and TCRdb kept only the in-frame ones, dropping some. V and J calls and clone size come straight from that table; D and trimming were deduced from the DNA. The repertoire holds over 100,000 clones, with over 60% as singletons. Germline assignment: CDR1 GTSNPN and CDR2 SVGIG (reference sequence). The CDR3 extends over 14 amino acids. Trimming pared 7 bases from V and 7 bases from J, leaving 17 bases between. Regarding this clone: The antigen is unknown.

This chain uses TRBV30 with TRBJ1-6; TRBD1 is a possible D gene (6 bases). This receptor was taken from a middle-aged man in good health and CMV-seropositive. Sequenced sample: PBMCs. Here the CDR3 reads CAFSSDRRNSPLHF. The CDR3 DNA reads TGTGCCTTCTCCTCGGACAGAAGGAATTCACCCCTCCACTTT.